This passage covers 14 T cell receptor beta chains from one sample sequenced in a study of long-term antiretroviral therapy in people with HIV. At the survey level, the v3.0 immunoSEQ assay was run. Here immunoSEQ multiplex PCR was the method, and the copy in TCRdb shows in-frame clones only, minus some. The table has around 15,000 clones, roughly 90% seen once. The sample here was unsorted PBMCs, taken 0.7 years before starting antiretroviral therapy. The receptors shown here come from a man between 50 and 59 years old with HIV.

The CDR3 reads CASILQAFSYNEQFF. Here the CDR3 DNA reads TGTGCCAGCATTTTACAGGCTTTCTCCTACAATGAGCAGTTCTTC. This chain links TRBV6-1 with TRBJ2-1; D may be TRBD1 (5 bases). V lost 7 bases to trimming and J lost 0 bases, with 13 bases between them. The length of the CDR3 is 15 residues. Germline CDR1 MNHNS, CDR2 SASEGT.

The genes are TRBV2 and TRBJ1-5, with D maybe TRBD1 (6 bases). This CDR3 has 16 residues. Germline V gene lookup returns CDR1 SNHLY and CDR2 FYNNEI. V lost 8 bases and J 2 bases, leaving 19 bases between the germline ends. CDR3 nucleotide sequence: TGTGCCAGCTCCGATAGGGGGGCGGCGGGCAATCAGCCCCAGCATTTT. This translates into CASSDRGAAGNQPQHF.

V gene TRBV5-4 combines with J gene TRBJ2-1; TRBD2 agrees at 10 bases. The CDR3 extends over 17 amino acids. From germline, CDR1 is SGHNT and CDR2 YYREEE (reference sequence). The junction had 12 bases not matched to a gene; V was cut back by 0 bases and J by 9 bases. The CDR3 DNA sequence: TGTGCCAGCAGCTTGGCAGCTAGCGGGGGCCCTAGGCGTGAGCAGTTCTTC. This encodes CASSLAASGGPRREQFF.

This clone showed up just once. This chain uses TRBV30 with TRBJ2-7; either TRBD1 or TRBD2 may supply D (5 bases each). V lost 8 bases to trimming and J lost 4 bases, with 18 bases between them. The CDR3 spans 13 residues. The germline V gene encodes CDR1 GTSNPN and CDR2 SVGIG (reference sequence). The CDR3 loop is CAVAPGTPYEQYF. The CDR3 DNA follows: TGTGCCGTGGCGCCCGGGACCCCATACGAGCAGTACTTC.

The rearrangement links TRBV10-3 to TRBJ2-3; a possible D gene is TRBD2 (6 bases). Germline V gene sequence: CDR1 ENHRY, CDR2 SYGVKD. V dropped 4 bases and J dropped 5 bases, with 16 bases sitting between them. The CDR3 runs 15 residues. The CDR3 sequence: CAISGGDSAKDTQYF. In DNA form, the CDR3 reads TGTGCCATCAGTGGCGGGGACTCAGCAAAAGATACGCAGTATTTT.

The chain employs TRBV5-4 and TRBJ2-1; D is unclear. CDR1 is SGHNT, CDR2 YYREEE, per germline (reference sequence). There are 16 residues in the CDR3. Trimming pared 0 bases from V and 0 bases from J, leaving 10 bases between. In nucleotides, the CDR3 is TGTGCCAGCAGCTTGGATAAACGGAGCTCCTACAATGAGCAGTTCTTC. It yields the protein CASSLDKRSSYNEQFF.

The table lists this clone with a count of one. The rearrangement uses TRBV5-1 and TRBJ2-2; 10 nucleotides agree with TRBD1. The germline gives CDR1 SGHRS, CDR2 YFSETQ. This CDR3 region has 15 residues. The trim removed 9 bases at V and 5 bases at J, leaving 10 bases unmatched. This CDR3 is CATESGTGETGELFF. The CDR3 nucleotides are TGCGCCACCGAATCAGGGACAGGGGAAACCGGGGAGCTGTTTTTT.

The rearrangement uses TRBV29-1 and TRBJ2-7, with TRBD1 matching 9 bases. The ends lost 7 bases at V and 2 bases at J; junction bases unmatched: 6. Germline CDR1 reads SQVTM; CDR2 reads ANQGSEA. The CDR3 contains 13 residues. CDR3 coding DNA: TGCAGCGCTCTACAGGGGGCGGCCTACGAGCAGTACTTC. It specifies CSALQGAAYEQYF.

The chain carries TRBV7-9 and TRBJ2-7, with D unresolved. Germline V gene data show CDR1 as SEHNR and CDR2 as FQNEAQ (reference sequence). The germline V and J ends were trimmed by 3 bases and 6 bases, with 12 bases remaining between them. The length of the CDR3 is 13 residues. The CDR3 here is CASSLDGPSEQYF. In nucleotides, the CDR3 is TGTGCCAGCAGCTTGGATGGACCGAGCGAGCAGTACTTC.

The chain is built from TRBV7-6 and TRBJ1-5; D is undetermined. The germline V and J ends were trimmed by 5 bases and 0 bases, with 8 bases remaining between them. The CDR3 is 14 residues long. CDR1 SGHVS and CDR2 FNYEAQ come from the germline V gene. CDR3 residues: CASSPAPSNQPQHF. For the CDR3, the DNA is TGTGCCAGCAGCCCGGCCCCTAGCAATCAGCCCCAGCATTTT. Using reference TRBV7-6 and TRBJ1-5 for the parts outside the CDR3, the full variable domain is GAGVSQSPRYKVTKRGQDVALRCDPISGHVSLYWYRQALGQGPEFLTYFNYEAQQDKSGLPNDRFSAERPEGSISTLTIQRTEQRDSAMYRCASSPAPSNQPQHFGDGTRLSIL.

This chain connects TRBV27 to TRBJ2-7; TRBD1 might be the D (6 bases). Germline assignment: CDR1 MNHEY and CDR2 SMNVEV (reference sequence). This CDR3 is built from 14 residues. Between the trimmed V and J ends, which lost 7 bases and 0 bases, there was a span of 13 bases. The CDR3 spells CASTKDRYSYEQYF. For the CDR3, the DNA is TGTGCCAGCACCAAGGACAGATACTCCTACGAGCAGTACTTC.

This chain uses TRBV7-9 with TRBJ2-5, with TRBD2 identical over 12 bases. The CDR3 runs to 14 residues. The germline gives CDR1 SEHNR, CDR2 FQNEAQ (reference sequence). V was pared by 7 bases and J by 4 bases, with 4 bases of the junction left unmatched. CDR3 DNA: TGTGCCAGCATCGAGACTAGCGGGAGAGAGACCCAGTACTTC. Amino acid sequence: CASIETSGRETQYF.

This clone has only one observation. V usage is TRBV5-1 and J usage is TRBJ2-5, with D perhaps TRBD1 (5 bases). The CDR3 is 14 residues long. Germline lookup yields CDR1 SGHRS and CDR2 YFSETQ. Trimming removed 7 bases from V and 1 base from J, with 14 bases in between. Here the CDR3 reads CASGPGRIQETQYF. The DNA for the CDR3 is TGCGCCAGCGGGCCAGGGCGGATCCAAGAGACCCAGTACTTC.

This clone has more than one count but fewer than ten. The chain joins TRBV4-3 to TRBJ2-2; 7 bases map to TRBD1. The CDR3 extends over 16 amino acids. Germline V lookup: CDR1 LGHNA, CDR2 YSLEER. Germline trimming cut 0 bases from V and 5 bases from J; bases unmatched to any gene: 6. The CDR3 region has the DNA TGCGCCAGCAGCCAAGATGACAGGGCTGGAACCGGGGAGCTGTTTTTT. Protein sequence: CASSQDDRAGTGELFF.